The 14 T cell receptor beta chains presented below share a single source sample, sequenced in a study of human T cells and chemical hapten exposure. MiXCR, applied by TCRdb to the RACE reads, yields one record per CDR3 protein. Of under 100,000 distinct CDR3 sequences listed, around 10% are singletons. Time point specified: patch test 2, 6 weeks after DPC sensitization. The treatment denotes: therapeutic diphenylcyclopropenone sensitization with weekly scalp DPC. This specimen consisted of whole blood, obtained in connection with sensitization to the hapten diphenylcyclopropenone (DPC). The receptors originated from a woman aged 40 to 50 with alopecia areata. Some clones in this sample may be carry-over from other donors' samples.

This clonotype was observed at least ten times. The chain couples TRBV29-1 to TRBJ1-1; D call uncertain. V was shortened by 3 bases and J by 4 bases, with 6 bases between the two germline ends. The CDR3 length is 11 residues. Germline V CDR1 and CDR2: SQVTM, ANQGSEA. This chain's CDR3 is CSVEGGTEAFF. Here the CDR3 DNA reads TGCAGCGTTGAGGGAGGCACTGAAGCTTTCTTT. The full variable domain, rest sourced from reference TRBV29-1 and TRBJ1-1, is SAVISQKPSRDICQRGTSLTIQCQVDSQVTMMFWYRQQPGQSLTLIATANQGSEATYESGFVIDKFPISRPNLTFSTLTVSNMSPEDSSIYLCSVEGGTEAFFGQGTRLTVV.

The table lists this clonotype with many counts. The V call is TRBV6-2 or TRBV6-3, the J call TRBJ2-2; 7 bases are a match to TRBD2. Germline CDR1 MNHEY, CDR2 SVGEGT. The length of the CDR3 is 16 residues. Trimming took 7 bases from V and 4 from J; bases not matched to a gene: 12. This chain's CDR3 is CASTQVGLAVTGELFF. The CDR3 coding sequence is TGTGCCAGCACCCAAGTGGGCCTAGCGGTCACCGGGGAGCTGTTTTTT.

This clonotype was detected a few times. V and J are TRBV20-1 and TRBJ2-1; 9 bases agree with TRBD2. CDR3 length: 15 residues. CDR1 and CDR2 from the germline V gene are DFQATT and SNEGSKA (reference sequence). The junction had 8 bases not matched to a gene; V was cut back by 5 bases and J by 3 bases. As DNA, the CDR3 is TGCAGTGCTCCGCCCGGGACTAGCTTCTACAATGAGCAGTTCTTC. It translates to CSAPPGTSFYNEQFF.

This clonotype was counted many times. The chain links TRBV7-8 to TRBJ2-1; tentatively, D is TRBD1 (5 bases). The CDR3 has 15 amino acids. Trimming took 5 bases from V and 8 from J, leaving 19 bases between them. CDR1 and CDR2 (germline): SGHVS, FQNEAQ. This chain's CDR3 is CASSARSASRDEQFF. Here the CDR3 DNA reads TGTGCCAGCAGCGCAAGGTCGGCGAGCAGGGATGAGCAGTTCTTC.

This clonotype was seen a few times. The DNA of the CDR3 is TGCAGTGCTAGAGATCCCCGGGAGGGCCCGAATGAGCAGTTCTTC. It specifies CSARDPREGPNEQFF. The V call is TRBV20-1, the J call TRBJ2-1; 8 nucleotides line up with TRBD2. Trimming removed 0 bases from V and 7 bases from J; junction bases left unmatched: 8. CDR1 and CDR2 (germline): DFQATT, SNEGSKA (reference sequence). This CDR3 region has 15 residues.

The J gene is TRBJ2-2, the V gene TRBV19; 9 positions match TRBD2. Germline trimming cut 7 bases from V and 4 bases from J; bases unmatched to any gene: 4. The germline V gene encodes CDR1 LNHDA and CDR2 SQIVND (reference sequence). This CDR3 is 14 amino acids long. CDR3 residues: CASTELAGTGELFF. CDR3 bases: TGTGCCAGTACGGAACTAGCGGGCACCGGGGAGCTGTTTTTT.

The chain employs TRBV7-8 and TRBJ2-3; 10 nucleotides agree with TRBD2. Germline V gene sequence: CDR1 SGHVS, CDR2 FQNEAQ. Trimming took 4 bases from V and 2 from J; bases not matched to a gene: 6. This CDR3 is 16 amino acids long. In nucleotides, the CDR3 is TGTGCCAGCAGCTGGACTAGCGGAGCCTTCACAGATACGCAGTATTTT. Amino acid sequence: CASSWTSGAFTDTQYF.

This clonotype has only a few counts. J is TRBJ1-5 and V is TRBV7-2; tentative D call: TRBD1 (6 bases). The CDR3 contains 15 residues. Germline loops: CDR1 SGHTA, CDR2 FQGNSA. V gave up 1 base and J gave up 5 bases, with 12 bases separating them. The CDR3 region is CASSLGGRGDQPQHF. The CDR3 nucleotides read TGTGCCAGCAGCTTAGGTGGCAGGGGTGATCAGCCCCAGCATTTT.

This clonotype was seen a few times. This rearrangement joins TRBV29-1 to TRBJ2-7; the match to TRBD2 covers 9 bases. V shed 2 bases and J 3 bases; nucleotides not matched to a gene: 5. The CDR3 runs to 14 residues. Germline V gene data show CDR1 as SQVTM and CDR2 as ANQGSEA. Here the CDR3 DNA reads TGCAGCGTTGAAAGGTTGCGGGAGGGCTACGAGCAGTACTTC. Protein product: CSVERLREGYEQYF.

The CDR3 sequence is CASSPGTSGRGQETQYF. The CDR3 nucleotides read TGTGCCAGCAGCCCGGGGACTAGCGGGAGGGGCCAAGAGACCCAGTACTTC. The chain uses TRBV11-2 and TRBJ2-5; 16 bases agree with TRBD2. CDR3 length equals 17 residues. The germline V gene has CDR1 SGHAT and CDR2 FQNNGV. After removal of 5 bases from V and 1 base from J, the junction contained 4 bases not matched to a gene.

This clonotype has only a few counts. V and J are TRBV6-2 or TRBV6-3 and TRBJ2-7; D could derive from TRBD1 or TRBD2 (5 bases each). This CDR3 is 16 amino acids long. Germline V gives CDR1 MNHEY, CDR2 SVGEGT. Deletions cut 7 bases from V and 2 bases from J, with 21 bases between. CDR3 protein: CASKLHRDRVTYEQYF. The CDR3 nucleotides read TGTGCCAGCAAACTCCACCGGGACCGAGTTACCTACGAGCAGTACTTC.

This clonotype was picked up many times. The genes are TRBV6-6 and TRBJ2-2; no clear D gene. Trimming left V 6 bases short and J 0 bases short, with 14 bases between. Per the germline V gene, CDR1 is MNHNY and CDR2 is SVGAGI (reference sequence). There are 16 residues in the CDR3. The CDR3 coding sequence is TGTGCCAGCAGCCTCCCGAACGGTGCGAACACCGGGGAGCTGTTTTTT. It codes for CASSLPNGANTGELFF.

V usage is TRBV30 and J usage is TRBJ1-1; 9 bases fit TRBD1. There are 15 residues in the CDR3. The V segment lost 2 bases and the J segment 6 bases; nucleotides outside the gene matches: 10. Germline-derived CDR1 and CDR2 are GTSNPN and SVGIG (reference sequence). The CDR3 sequence is CAWSRGTGIFAEAFF. CDR3 coding DNA: TGTGCCTGGAGTAGGGGGACAGGGATTTTTGCTGAAGCTTTCTTT.

The chain carries TRBV6-1 and TRBJ1-2; 9 nucleotides align to TRBD1. This CDR3 comprises 17 residues. V gave up 5 bases and J gave up 5 bases; unmatched junction bases: 15. Germline lookup yields CDR1 MNHNS and CDR2 SASEGT. The CDR3 DNA sequence: TGTGCCAGCAGTCCGCTCCCATCGGGACAGGGCGCATATGGCTACACCTTC. Translated, it gives CASSPLPSGQGAYGYTF.